The T cell receptor beta chain described here comes from a study of PD-1 blockade in classical Hodgkin lymphoma. Study-level findings and limits: Newly diagnosed patients were reported to exhibit reduced baseline TCR diversity relative to healthy donors. CD8+ TCR diversity did not rise significantly by C4D1, unlike CD4+. The drivers behind the repertoire differences, possibly disease activity or prior therapy, remain undefined.

Some clones are missing from TCRdb's copy, which holds only in-frame ones; the method was immunoSEQ multiplex PCR. The profile shows about 52,000 clones, roughly nine tenths of them singletons. The germline V gene encodes CDR1 SQVTM and CDR2 ANQGSEA. This CDR3 is built from 12 residues. The trim removed 7 bases at V and 5 bases at J, leaving 6 bases unmatched. Concerning this clone: The antigen is undetermined.

Time point in this sample: cycle 4 day 1 (C4D1), after five to seven weeks of nivolumab. All the patients suffered relapse after autologous stem cell transplantation, and brentuximab vedotin exposure differed. Best outcomes ranged across complete response, partial response and progressive disease. The origin of this receptor is a human donor with classical Hodgkin lymphoma. Sequenced here: peripheral blood mononuclear cells (PBMCs), sampled before the fourth cycle of nivolumab. V gene TRBV29-1 combines with J gene TRBJ2-5; 8 bases align to TRBD2. In DNA form, the CDR3 reads TGCAGCGGTACTAGCGGAGGGGAGACCCAGTACTTC. Protein: CSGTSGGETQYF.